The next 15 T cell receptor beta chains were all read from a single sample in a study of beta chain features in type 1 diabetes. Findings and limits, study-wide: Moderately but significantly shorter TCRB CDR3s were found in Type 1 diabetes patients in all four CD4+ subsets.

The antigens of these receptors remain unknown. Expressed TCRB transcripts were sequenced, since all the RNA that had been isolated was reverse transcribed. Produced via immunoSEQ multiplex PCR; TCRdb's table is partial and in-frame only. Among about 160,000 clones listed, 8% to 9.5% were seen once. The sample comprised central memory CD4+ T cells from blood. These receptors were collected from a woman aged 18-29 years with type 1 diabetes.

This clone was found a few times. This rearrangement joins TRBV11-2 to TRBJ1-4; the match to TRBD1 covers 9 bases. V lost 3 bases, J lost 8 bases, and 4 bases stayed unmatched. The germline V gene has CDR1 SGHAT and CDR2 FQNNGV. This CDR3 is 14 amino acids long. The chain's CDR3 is CASSFTGGEEKLFF. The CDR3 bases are TGTGCCAGCAGCTTCACAGGGGGCGAAGAAAAACTGTTTTTT.

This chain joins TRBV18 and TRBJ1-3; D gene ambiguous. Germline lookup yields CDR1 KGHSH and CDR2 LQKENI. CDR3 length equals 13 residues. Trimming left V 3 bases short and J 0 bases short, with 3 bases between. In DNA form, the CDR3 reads TGTGCCAGCTCACCGAGCTCTGGAAACACCATATATTTT. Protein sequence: CASSPSSGNTIYF.

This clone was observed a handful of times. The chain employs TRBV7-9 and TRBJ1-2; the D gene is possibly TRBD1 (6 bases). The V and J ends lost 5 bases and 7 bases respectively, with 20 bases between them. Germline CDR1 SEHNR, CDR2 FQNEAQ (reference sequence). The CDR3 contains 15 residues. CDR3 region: CASSPQGGELGGYTF. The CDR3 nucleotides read TGTGCCAGCAGCCCCCAAGGGGGGGAGTTAGGTGGCTACACCTTC. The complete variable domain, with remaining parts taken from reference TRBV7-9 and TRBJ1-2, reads DTGVSQNPRHKITKRGQNVTFRCDPISEHNRLYWYRQTLGQGPEFLTYFQNEAQLEKSRLLSDRFSAERPKGSFSTLEIQRTEQGDSAMYLCASSPQGGELGGYTFGSGTRLTVV.

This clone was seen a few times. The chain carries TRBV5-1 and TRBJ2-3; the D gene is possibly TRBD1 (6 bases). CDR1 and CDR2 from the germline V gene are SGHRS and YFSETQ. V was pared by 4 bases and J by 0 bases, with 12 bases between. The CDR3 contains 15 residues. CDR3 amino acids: CASSPPDSSTDTQYF. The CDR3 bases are TGCGCCAGCAGCCCGCCGGACAGCAGCACAGATACGCAGTATTTT.

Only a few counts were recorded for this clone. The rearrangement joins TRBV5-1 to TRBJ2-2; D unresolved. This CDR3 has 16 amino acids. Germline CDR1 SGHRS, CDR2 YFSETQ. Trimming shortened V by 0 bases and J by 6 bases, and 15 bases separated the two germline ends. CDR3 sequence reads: CASSLEAGLSPGELFF. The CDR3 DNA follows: TGCGCCAGCAGCTTGGAGGCAGGTTTATCACCCGGGGAGCTGTTTTTT. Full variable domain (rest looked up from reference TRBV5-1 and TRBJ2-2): KAGVTQTPRYLIKTRGQQVTLSCSPISGHRSVSWYQQTPGQGLQFLFEYFSETQRNKGNFPGRFSGRQFSNSRSEMNVSTLELGDSALYLCASSLEAGLSPGELFFGEGSRLTVL.

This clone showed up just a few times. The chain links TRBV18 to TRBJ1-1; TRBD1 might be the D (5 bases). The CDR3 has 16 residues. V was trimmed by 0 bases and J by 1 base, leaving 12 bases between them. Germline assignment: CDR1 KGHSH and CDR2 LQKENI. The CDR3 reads CASSPPGQVRNTEAFF. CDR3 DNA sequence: TGTGCCAGCTCACCACCGGGGCAGGTACGGAACACTGAAGCTTTCTTT.

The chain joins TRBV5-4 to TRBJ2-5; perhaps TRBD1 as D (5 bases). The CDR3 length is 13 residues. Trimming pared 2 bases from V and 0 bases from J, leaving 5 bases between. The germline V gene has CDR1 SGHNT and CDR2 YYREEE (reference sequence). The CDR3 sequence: CASSLQDQETQYF. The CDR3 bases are TGTGCCAGCAGCTTACAGGACCAAGAGACCCAGTACTTC.

The CDR3 loop is CASSSGGPEGNTIYF. Here the CDR3 DNA reads TGTGCCAGCAGTTCCGGGGGGCCGGAAGGAAACACCATATATTTT. V and J are TRBV28 and TRBJ1-3, with a possible D match to TRBD1 (6 bases). The CDR3 has 15 amino acids. V was trimmed by 4 bases and J by 4 bases, leaving 14 bases between them. CDR1 and CDR2 (germline): MDHEN, SYDVKM. Based on the CDR3 plus reference TRBV28 and TRBJ1-3, the full variable domain is DVKVTQSSRYLVKRTGEKVFLECVQDMDHENMFWYRQDPGLGLRLIYFSYDVKMKEKGDIPEGYSVSREKKERFSLILESASTNQTSMYLCASSSGGPEGNTIYFGEGSWLTVV.

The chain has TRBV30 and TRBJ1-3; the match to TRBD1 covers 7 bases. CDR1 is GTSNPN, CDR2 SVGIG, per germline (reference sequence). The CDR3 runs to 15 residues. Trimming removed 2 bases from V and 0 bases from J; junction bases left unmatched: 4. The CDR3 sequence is CAWSSTGASGNTIYF. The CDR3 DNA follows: TGTGCCTGGAGTAGCACAGGGGCCTCTGGAAACACCATATATTTT.

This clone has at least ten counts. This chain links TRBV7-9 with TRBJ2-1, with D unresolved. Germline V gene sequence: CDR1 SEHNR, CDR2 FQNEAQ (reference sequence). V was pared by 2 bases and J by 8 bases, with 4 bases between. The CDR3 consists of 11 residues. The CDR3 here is CASSLIDEQFF. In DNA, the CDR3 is TGTGCCAGCAGCTTAATCGATGAGCAGTTCTTC.

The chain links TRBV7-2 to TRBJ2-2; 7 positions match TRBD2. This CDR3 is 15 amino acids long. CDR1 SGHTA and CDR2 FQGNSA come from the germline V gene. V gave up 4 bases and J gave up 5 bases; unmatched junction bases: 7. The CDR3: CASSSSWGGTGELFF. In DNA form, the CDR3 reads TGTGCCAGCAGCTCCTCATGGGGGGGGACCGGGGAGCTGTTTTTT.

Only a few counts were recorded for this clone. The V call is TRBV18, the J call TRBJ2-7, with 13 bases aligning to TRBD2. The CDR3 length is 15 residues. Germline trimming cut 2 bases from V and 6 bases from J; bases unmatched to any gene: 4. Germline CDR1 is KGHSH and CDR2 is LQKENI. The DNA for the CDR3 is TGTGCCAGCTCACCAAGGACTAGCGGGAGTCCCGAGCAGTACTTC. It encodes CASSPRTSGSPEQYF.

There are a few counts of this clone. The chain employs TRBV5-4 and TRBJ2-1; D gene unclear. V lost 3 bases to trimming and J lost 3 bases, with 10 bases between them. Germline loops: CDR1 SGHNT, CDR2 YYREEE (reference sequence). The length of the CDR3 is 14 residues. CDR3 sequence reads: CASSSRTDYNEQFF. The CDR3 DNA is TGTGCCAGCAGCTCGCGCACAGACTACAATGAGCAGTTCTTC.

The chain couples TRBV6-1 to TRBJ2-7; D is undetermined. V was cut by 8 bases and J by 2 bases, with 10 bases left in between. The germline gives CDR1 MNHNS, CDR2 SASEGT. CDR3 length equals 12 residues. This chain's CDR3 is CASRPGTYEQYF. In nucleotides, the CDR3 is TGTGCCAGCCGTCCAGGCACCTACGAGCAGTACTTC.

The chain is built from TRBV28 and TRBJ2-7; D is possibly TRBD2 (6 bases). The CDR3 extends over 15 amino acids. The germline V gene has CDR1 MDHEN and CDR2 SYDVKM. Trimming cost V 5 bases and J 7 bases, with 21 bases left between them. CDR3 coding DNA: TGTGCCAGCAGTGCCGGTGGCGGAGGGGCGCGGGAGCAGTACTTC. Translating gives CASSAGGGGAREQYF.